This T cell receptor beta chain was obtained from a study of T-cell memory formation after mild COVID-19. Germline CDR1 and CDR2: SQVTM and ANQGSEA. Trimming removed 4 bases from V and 0 bases from J, with 13 bases in between. The CDR3 covers 14 residues. This clonotype showed up many times. The antigen remains unidentified. Using its own MiXCR run on the 5' RACE reads, TCRdb lists one record per CDR3 protein. The table has 84,000 or so distinct CDR3 sequences, roughly 14% seen once. Findings of the study overall: Mostly located in CM and EM were contracting CD4+ clones, with contracting CD8+ clones located in EMRA.

The material sequenced was PBMCs or a T cell subset sorted from them (not recorded which). This TCR derives from an adult woman who had mild COVID-19 (a few samples of this study predate the infection). Cell type and time point are not known. The gene calls are TRBV29-1 and TRBJ2-7, with D possibly TRBD1 on 5 matching bases. The CDR3 DNA is TGCAGCGTTGTGACAGCCTCGAGCTCCTACGAGCAGTACTTC. Its translation: CSVVTASSSYEQYF.